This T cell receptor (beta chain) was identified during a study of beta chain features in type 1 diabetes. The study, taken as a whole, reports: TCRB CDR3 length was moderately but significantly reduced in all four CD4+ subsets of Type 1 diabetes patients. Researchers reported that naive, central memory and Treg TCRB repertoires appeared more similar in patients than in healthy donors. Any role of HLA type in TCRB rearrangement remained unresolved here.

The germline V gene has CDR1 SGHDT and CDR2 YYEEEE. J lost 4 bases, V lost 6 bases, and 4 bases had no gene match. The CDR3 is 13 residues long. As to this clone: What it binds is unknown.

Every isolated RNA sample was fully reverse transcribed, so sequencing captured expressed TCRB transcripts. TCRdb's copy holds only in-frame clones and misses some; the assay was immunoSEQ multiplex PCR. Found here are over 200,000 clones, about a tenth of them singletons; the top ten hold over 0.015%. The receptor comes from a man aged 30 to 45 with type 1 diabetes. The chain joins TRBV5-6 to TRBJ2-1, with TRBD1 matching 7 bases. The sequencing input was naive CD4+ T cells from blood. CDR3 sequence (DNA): TGTGCCAGCACCCGGGGACAGTACAATGAGCAGTTCTTC. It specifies CASTRGQYNEQFF.